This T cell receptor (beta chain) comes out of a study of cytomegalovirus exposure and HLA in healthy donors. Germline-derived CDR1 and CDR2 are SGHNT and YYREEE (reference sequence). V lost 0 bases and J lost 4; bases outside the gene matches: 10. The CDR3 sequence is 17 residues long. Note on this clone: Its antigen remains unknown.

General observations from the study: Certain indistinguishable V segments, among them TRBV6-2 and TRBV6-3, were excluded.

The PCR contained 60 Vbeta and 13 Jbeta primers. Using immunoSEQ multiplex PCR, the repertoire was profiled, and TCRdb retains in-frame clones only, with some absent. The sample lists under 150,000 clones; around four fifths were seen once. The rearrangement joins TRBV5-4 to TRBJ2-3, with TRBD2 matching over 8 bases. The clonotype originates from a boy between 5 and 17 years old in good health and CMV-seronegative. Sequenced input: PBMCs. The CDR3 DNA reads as TGTGCCAGCAGCTTGGCGGGAGGGCAGGTTATCGCAGATACGCAGTATTTT. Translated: CASSLAGGQVIADTQYF.